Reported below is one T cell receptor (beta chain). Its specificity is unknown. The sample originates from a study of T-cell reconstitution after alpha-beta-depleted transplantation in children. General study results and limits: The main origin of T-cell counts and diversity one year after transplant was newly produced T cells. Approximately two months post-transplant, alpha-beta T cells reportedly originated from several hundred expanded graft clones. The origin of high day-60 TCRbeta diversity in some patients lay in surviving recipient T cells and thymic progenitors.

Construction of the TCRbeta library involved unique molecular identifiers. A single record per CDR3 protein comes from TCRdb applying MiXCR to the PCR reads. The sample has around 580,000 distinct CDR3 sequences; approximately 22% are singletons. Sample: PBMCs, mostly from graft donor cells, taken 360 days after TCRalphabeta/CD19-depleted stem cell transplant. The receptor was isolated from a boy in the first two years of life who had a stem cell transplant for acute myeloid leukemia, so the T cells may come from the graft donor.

In DNA, the CDR3 is TGCAGTGCTAGGACCCCCGGACAGGTTAATCAGCCCCAGCATTTT. It encodes CSARTPGQVNQPQHF. V usage is TRBV20-1 and J usage is TRBJ1-5; the match to TRBD1 covers 7 bases. The germline gives CDR1 DFQATT, CDR2 SNEGSKA (reference sequence). Trimming removed 3 bases from V and 4 bases from J; junction bases left unmatched: 9. CDR3 size: 15 residues.